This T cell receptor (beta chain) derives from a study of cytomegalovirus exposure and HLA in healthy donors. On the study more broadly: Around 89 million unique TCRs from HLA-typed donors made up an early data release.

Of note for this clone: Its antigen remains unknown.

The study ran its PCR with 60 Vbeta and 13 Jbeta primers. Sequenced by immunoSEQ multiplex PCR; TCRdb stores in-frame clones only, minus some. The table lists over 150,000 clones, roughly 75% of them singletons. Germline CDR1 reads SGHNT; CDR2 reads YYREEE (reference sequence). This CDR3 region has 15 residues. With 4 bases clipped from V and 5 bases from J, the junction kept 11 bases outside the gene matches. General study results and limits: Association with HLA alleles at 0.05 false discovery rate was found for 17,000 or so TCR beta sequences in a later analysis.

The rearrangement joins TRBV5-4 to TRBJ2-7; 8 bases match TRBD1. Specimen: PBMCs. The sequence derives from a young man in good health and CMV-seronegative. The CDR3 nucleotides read TGTGCCAGCAGCACTCGGACAGGGAGCTTCGACGAGCAGTACTTC. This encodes CASSTRTGSFDEQYF.